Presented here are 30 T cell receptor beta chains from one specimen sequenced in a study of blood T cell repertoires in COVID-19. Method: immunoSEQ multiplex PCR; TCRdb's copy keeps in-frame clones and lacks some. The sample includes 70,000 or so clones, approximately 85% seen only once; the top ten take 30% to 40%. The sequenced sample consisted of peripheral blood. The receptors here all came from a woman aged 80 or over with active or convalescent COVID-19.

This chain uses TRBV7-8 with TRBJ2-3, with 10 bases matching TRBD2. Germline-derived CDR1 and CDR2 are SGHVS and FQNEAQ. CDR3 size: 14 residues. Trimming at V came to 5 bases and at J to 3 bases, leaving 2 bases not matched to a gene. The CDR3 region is CASSTSGETDTQYF. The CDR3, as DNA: TGTGCCAGCAGCACTAGCGGGGAAACAGATACGCAGTATTTT.

This CDR3 reads CASSSDSPNYGYTF. The DNA of the CDR3 is TGTGCCAGCAGCTCGGACAGTCCAAACTATGGCTACACCTTC. The gene calls are TRBV7-2 and TRBJ1-2; a weak D match, TRBD1 (6 bases). The V gene's germline CDR1 is SGHTA and CDR2 FQGNSA. The CDR3 runs to 14 residues. The germline V and J ends were trimmed by 4 bases and 2 bases, with 11 bases remaining between them. The variable domain in full, with the rest retrieved from reference TRBV7-2 and TRBJ1-2, is GAGVSQSPSNKVTEKGKDVELRCDPISGHTALYWYRQSLGQGLEFLIYFQGNSAPDKSGLPSDRFSAERTGGSVSTLTIQRTQQEDSAVYLCASSSDSPNYGYTFGSGTRLTVV.

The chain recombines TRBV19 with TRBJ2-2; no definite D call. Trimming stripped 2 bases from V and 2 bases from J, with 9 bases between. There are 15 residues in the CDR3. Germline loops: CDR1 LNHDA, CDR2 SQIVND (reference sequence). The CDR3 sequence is CASSIMAANTGELFF. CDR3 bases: TGTGCCAGTAGTATAATGGCCGCAAACACCGGGGAGCTGTTTTTT.

In nucleotides, the CDR3 is TGTGCCAGCAGCGTAGGCCAGGGGCGCGACCTCACAGATACGCAGTATTTT. This codes for CASSVGQGRDLTDTQYF. V and J are TRBV9 and TRBJ2-3; the D gene is possibly TRBD1 (6 bases). Trimming pared 0 bases from V and 2 bases from J, leaving 16 bases between. Looked up from germline, CDR1 is SGDLS and CDR2 is YYNGEE. The length of the CDR3 is 17 residues.

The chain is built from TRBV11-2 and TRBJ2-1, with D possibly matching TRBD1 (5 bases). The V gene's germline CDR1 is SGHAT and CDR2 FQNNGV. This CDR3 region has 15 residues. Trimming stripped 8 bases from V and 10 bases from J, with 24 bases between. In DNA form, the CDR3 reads TGTGCCAGCCTTCGGCTGGGGCTTTCCTTGGACGAGCAGTTCTTC. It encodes CASLRLGLSLDEQFF. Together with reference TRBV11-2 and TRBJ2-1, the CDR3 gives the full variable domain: EAGVAQSPRYKIIEKRQSVAFWCNPISGHATLYWYQQILGQGPKLLIQFQNNGVVDDSQLPKDRFSAERLKGVDSTLKIQPAKLEDSAVYLCASLRLGLSLDEQFFGPGTRLTVL.

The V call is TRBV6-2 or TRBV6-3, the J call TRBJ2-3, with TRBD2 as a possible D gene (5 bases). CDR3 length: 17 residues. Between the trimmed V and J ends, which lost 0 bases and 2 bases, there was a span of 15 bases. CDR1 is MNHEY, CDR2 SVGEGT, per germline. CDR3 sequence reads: CASSYSISVDYTDTQYF. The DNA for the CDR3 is TGTGCCAGCAGTTACTCGATATCCGTCGACTACACAGATACGCAGTATTTT.

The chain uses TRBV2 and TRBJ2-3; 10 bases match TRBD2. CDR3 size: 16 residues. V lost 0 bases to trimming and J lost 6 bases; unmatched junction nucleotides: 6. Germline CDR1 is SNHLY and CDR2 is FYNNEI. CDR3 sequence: CASSEAPSGGWDTQYF. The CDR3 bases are TGTGCCAGCAGTGAAGCGCCTAGCGGGGGCTGGGATACGCAGTATTTT.

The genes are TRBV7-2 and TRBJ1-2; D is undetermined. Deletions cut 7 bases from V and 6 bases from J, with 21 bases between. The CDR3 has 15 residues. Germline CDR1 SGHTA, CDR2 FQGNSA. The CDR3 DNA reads TGTGCCAGCATCCTGACTGGCACAAAACCGCATGGCTACACCTTC. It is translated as CASILTGTKPHGYTF.

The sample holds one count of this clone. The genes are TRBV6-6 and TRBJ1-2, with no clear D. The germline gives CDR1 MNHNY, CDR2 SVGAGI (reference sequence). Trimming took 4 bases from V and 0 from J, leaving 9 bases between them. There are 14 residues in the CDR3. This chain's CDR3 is CASSSFTTNYGYTF. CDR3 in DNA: TGTGCCAGCAGTTCTTTTACTACTAACTATGGCTACACCTTC.

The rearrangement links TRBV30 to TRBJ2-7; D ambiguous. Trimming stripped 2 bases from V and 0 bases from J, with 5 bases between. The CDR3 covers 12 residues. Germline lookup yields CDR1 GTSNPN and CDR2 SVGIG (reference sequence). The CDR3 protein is CAWSISSYEQYF. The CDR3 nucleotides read TGTGCCTGGAGTATTAGCTCCTACGAGCAGTACTTC.

CDR3 sequence (DNA): TGTGCCAGCTCACCACCTGCCAGGGGGATGACAGATACGCAGTATTTT. Translation gives CASSPPARGMTDTQYF. V gene TRBV18 combines with J gene TRBJ2-3, with 7 positions matching TRBD1. Germline V gene lookup returns CDR1 KGHSH and CDR2 LQKENI. This CDR3 region has 16 residues. V dropped 0 bases and J dropped 3; count of bases not matched to a gene: 6.

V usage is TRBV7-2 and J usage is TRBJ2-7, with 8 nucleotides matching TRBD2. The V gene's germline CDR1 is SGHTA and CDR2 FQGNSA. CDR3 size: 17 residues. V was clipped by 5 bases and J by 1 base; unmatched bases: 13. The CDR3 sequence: CASSPTLGRVTSYEQYF. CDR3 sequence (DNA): TGTGCCAGCAGCCCAACCCTCGGGAGGGTAACGTCCTACGAGCAGTACTTC.

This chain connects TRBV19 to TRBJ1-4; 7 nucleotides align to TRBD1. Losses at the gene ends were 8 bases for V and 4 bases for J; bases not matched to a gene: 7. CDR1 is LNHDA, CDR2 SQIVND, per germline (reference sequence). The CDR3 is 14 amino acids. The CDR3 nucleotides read TGTGCCAGTCGTCGACAGGGTAGTAATGAAAAACTGTTTTTT. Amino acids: CASRRQGSNEKLFF.

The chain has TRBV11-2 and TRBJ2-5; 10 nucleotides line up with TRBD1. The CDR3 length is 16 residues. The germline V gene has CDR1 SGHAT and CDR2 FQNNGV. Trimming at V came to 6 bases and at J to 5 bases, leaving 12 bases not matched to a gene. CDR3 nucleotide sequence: TGTGCCAGCAGGAGACCGGGACAGGGGTTAAGGGAGACCCAGTACTTC. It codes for CASRRPGQGLRETQYF.

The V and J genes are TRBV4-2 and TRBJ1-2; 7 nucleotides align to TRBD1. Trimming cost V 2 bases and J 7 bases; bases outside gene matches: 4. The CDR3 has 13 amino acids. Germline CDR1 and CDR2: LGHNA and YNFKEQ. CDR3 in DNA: TGTGCCAGCAGCCAACGACAGGGTCTTGGCTACACCTTC. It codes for CASSQRQGLGYTF.

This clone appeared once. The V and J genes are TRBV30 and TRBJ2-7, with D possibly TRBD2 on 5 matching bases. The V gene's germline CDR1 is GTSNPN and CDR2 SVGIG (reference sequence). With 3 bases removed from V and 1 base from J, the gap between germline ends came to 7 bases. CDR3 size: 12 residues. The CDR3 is CAWSGDSYEQYF. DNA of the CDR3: TGTGCCTGGAGCGGGGATTCCTACGAGCAGTACTTC.

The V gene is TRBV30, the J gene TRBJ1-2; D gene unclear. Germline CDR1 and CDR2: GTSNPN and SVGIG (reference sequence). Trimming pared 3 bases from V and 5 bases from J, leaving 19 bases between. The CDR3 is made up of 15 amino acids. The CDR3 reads CAWRATAKGGYGYTF. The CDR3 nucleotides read TGTGCCTGGAGAGCTACAGCCAAAGGTGGTTATGGCTACACCTTC. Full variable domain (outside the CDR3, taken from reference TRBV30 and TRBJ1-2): SQTIHQWPATLVQPVGSPLSLECTVEGTSNPNLYWYRQAAGRGLQLLFYSVGIGQISSEVPQNLSASRPQDRQFILSSKKLLLSDSGFYLCAWRATAKGGYGYTFGSGTRLTVV.

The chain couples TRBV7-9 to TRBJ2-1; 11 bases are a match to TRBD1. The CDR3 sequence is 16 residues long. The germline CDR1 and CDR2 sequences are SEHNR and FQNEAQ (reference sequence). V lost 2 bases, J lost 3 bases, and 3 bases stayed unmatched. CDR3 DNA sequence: TGTGCCAGCAGCTTATGGGGACAGGGGGGCTACAATGAGCAGTTCTTC. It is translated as CASSLWGQGGYNEQFF.

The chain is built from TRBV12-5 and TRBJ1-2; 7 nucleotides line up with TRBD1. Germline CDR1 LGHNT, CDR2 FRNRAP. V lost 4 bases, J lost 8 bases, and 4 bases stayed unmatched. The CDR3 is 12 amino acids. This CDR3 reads CASGSIGGGYTF. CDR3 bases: TGTGCTAGTGGTTCCATAGGGGGCGGCTACACCTTC.

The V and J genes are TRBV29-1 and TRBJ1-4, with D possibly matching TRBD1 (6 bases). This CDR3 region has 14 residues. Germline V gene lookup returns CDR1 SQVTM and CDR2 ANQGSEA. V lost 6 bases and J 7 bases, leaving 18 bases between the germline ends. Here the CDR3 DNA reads TGCAGCGTACCCACAGGGAGAGGGAGTGAAAAACTGTTTTTT. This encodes CSVPTGRGSEKLFF.

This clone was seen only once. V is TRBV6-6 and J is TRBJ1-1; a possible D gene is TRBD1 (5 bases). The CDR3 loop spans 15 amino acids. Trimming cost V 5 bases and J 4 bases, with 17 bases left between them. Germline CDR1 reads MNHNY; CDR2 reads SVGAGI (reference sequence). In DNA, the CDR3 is TGTGCCAGCAGTGCCCCCGGTGGGAGGGGCACTGAAGCTTTCTTT. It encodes CASSAPGGRGTEAFF.

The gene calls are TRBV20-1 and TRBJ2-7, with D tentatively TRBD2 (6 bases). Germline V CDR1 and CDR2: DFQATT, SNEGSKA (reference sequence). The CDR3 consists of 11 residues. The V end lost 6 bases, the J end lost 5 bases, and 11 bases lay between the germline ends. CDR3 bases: TGCAGTGCCCCGGGAGCGCACGAGCAGTACTTC. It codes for CSAPGAHEQYF.

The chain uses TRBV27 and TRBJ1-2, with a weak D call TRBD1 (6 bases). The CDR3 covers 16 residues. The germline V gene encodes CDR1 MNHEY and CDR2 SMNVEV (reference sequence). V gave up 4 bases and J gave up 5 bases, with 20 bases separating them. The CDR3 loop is CASSSPSRGMGYGYTF. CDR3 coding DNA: TGTGCCAGCAGTTCGCCGTCGAGGGGGATGGGGTATGGCTACACCTTC.

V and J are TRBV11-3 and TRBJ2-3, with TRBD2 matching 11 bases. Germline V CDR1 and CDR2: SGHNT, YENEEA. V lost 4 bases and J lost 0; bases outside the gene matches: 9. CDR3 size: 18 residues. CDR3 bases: TGTGCCAGCAGCTCTTCCACGCTAGCGGGGGGTAGCACAGATACGCAGTATTTT. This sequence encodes CASSSSTLAGGSTDTQYF. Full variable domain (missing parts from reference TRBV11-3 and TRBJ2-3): EAGVVQSPRYKIIEKKQPVAFWCNPISGHNTLYWYLQNLGQGPELLIRYENEEAVDDSQLPKDRFSAERLKGVDSTLKIQPAELGDSAVYLCASSSSTLAGGSTDTQYFGPGTRLTVL.

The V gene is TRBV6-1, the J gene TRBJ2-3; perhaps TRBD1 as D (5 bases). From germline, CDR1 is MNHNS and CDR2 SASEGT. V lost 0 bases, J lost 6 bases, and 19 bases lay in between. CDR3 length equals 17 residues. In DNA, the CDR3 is TGTGCCAGCAGTGAAGCTAGGGGCTGGGGTGTTAGTGATACGCAGTATTTT. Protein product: CASSEARGWGVSDTQYF.

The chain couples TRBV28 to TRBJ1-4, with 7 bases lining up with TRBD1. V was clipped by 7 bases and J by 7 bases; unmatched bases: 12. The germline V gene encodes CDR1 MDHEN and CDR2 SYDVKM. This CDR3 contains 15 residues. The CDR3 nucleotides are TGTGCCAGCACTCGAGAGGGGGCGCGAGGTGAAAAACTGTTTTTT. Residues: CASTREGARGEKLFF.

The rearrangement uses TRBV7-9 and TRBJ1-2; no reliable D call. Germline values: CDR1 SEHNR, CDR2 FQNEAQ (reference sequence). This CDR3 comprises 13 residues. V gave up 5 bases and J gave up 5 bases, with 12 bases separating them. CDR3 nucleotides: TGTGCCAGCAGCAGCTACAGTATATATGGCTACACCTTC. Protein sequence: CASSSYSIYGYTF.

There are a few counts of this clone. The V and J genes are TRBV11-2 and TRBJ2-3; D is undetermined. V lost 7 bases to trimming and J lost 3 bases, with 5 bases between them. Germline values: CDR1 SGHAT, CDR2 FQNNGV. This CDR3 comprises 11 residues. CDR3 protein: CASTLTDTQYF. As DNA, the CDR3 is TGTGCCAGCACCCTTACAGATACGCAGTATTTT.

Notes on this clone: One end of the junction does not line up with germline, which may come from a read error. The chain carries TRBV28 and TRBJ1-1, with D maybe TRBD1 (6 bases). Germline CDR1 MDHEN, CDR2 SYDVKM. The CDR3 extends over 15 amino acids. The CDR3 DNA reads TGTGCCAGCAGTCTATGGACGGACAGGAACACTGAAGCTTTCTTT. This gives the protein CASSLWTDRNTEAFF.

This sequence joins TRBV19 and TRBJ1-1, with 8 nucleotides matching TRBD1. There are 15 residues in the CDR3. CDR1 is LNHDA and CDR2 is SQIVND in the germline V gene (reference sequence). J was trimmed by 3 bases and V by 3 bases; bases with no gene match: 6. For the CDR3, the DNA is TGTGCCAGTAGTATTCACAGGGGGTGGTACACTGAAGCTTTCTTT. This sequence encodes CASSIHRGWYTEAFF.